This passage covers 6 T cell receptor beta chains from one sample sequenced in a study of OX40 agonist ivuxolimab in advanced cancers. Libraries were constructed by the immunoSEQ multiplex PCR assay. As stored in TCRdb, this immuneACCESS dataset retains in-frame rearrangements with V and J assigned. A fraction of the clones does not appear; measured against another copy, unresolved V genes explain less than half of the discrepancy, and the remainder lacks a known reason. This sample lists 75,000 to 100,000 clones; more than 75% were detected once. The ten largest make up roughly 2.7% of the sample. The sample was CD4+ or CD8+ T cells sorted from blood, taken in a trial of the OX40 agonist ivuxolimab. The receptors were sampled from an adult with an advanced solid tumor such as melanoma, head and neck, liver or kidney cancer.

The rearrangement links TRBV7-2 to TRBJ1-2; 8 bases map to TRBD1. V trimming: 2 bases; J trimming: 2 bases; junction bases outside the gene matches: 10. The CDR3 sequence is 17 residues long. Germline CDR1 and CDR2: SGHTA and FQGNSA. CDR3 nucleotides: TGTGCCAGCAGCTTACGGTCAGGGGGCCAGGGAAACTATGGCTACACCTTC. Translated, it gives CASSLRSGGQGNYGYTF.

The chain is built from TRBV12-5 and TRBJ2-5; D gene unclear. Germline loops: CDR1 LGHNT, CDR2 FRNRAP. V lost 6 bases, J lost 1 base, and 12 bases lay in between. The CDR3 is 14 amino acids. CDR3 nucleotide sequence: TGTGCTAGTGGGATGACAAGACGCCAAGAGACCCAGTACTTC. It encodes CASGMTRRQETQYF.

The chain uses TRBV25-1 and TRBJ1-2; TRBD1 matches 7 bases. Trimming removed 2 bases from V and 4 bases from J; junction bases left unmatched: 1. CDR3 size: 13 residues. CDR1 MGHDK and CDR2 SYGVNS come from the germline V gene. This CDR3 reads CASSERQGYGYTF. In nucleotides, the CDR3 is TGTGCCAGCAGTGAAAGACAGGGCTATGGCTACACCTTC.

The rearrangement joins TRBV2 to TRBJ1-2; D is perhaps TRBD1 (5 bases). Germline V gene data show CDR1 as SNHLY and CDR2 as FYNNEI. Deletions cut 4 bases from V and 1 base from J, with 13 bases between. The CDR3 is 15 amino acids. The CDR3 coding sequence is TGTGCCAGCAGTGGGACCGGGACCTTTAACTATGGCTACACCTTC. Translated: CASSGTGTFNYGYTF.

V gene TRBV2 combines with J gene TRBJ1-2; D unclear. Germline V gene sequence: CDR1 SNHLY, CDR2 FYNNEI. The germline V and J ends were trimmed by 1 base and 8 bases, with 5 bases remaining between them. The CDR3 has 11 amino acids. CDR3 sequence (DNA): TGTGCCAGCAGTGAAGGTGGCGGCTACACCTTC. It is translated as CASSEGGGYTF.

The rearrangement links TRBV10-3 to TRBJ1-1; 7 nucleotides agree with TRBD1. The CDR3 covers 13 residues. Looked up from germline, CDR1 is ENHRY and CDR2 is SYGVKD. V shed 10 bases and J 1 base; nucleotides not matched to a gene: 6. CDR3 sequence reads: CANADRTNTEAFF. CDR3 nucleotide sequence: TGTGCCAACGCGGACAGGACGAACACTGAAGCTTTCTTT.